The rows below give T cell receptor beta chains drawn from one sample of a study of T cells in Graves' hyperthyroidism and ophthalmopathy. TCRdb processed the multiplex PCR reads anew with MiXCR; each CDR3 protein has one entry. The sample lists 200,000 to 250,000 distinct CDR3 sequences; roughly 15% were seen once. Input material: blood. The receptors here all came from a man aged 45-60 years with Graves' hyperthyroidism. CDR3s include the opening cysteine and the closing phenylalanine or tryptophan. A D gene is named only where the DNA matches it firmly. Some rows mark clone size as missing; the rest say once, few, many or name a class of expanded clone.

v_gene	abundance	j_gene	d_gene	CDR3nt	CDR3aa
TRBV19	-	TRBJ2-3	TRBD2	TGTGCCAGTAGTCTGAAGACTAGCGGGAGGAAAGGAGATACGCAGTATTTT	CASSLKTSGRKGDTQYF
TRBV6-1	-	TRBJ2-5	TRBD2	TGTGCCAGCAGCCCCGGGGGACTAGTTCGTGAGATCCAGTACTTC	CASSPGGLVREIQYF
TRBV2	many	TRBJ2-2	-	TGTGCCAGCATGGACTTTAACACCGGGGAGCTGTTTTTT	CASMDFNTGELFF
TRBV7-8	many	TRBJ2-5	TRBD2	TGTGCCAGCAGCTTACAGGGACTAGCGGGAGAGACCCAGTACTTC	CASSLQGLAGETQYF
TRBV7-2	many	TRBJ2-5	-	TGTGCCAGCAGCTTTGATCTGGGAGTCCGGAGGAAGTACTTC	CASSFDLGVRRKYF
TRBV6-5	few	TRBJ1-1	TRBD1	TGTGCCAGCAGTTACGACGGACAGGTGAACACTGAAGCTTTCTTT	CASSYDGQVNTEAFF
TRBV9	few	TRBJ2-1	-	TGTGCCAGCAGCGGGGACGGAATTTACAATGAGCAGTTCTTC	CASSGDGIYNEQFF
TRBV5-1	many	TRBJ1-1	TRBD1	TGCGCCAGCAGCTTGGCCAGGGGGGCTGAAGCTTTCTTT	CASSLARGAEAFF
TRBV6-1	few	TRBJ2-7	TRBD2	TGTGCCAGCAGCGTCCGGGACTACTCCTACGAGCAGTACTTC	CASSVRDYSYEQYF
TRBV12-3/TRBV12-4	many	TRBJ1-2	-	TGTGCCAGCAGTTACCGGGACACCGCCTCCTATGGCTACACCTTC	CASSYRDTASYGYTF
TRBV20-1	-	TRBJ2-1	TRBD2	TGCAGTGCTCTTCTAGCGGGAGCTATGGGTGAGCAGTTCTTC	CSALLAGAMGEQFF
TRBV28	many	TRBJ2-7	-	TGTGCCAGCAGTTTAGCAGGATTCGAGCAGTACTTC	CASSLAGFEQYF
TRBV24-1	many	TRBJ2-1	TRBD1	TGTGCCACCAGTGATTTGCCCGGGACAGGGGGCCCCTACAATGAGCAGTTCTTC	CATSDLPGTGGPYNEQFF
TRBV7-8	many	TRBJ1-2	-	TGTGCCAGCAGTCGAGCTGGCAGGGACTATGGCTACACCTTC	CASSRAGRDYGYTF
TRBV7-9	few	TRBJ2-5	TRBD2	TGTGCCAGCAGCCGTCCTAGCGGGAGGGTAGAGACCCAGTACTTC	CASSRPSGRVETQYF
TRBV28	-	TRBJ1-5	TRBD1	TGTGCCAGCAGCCTCAGACAGGGCGGAAGCAATCAGCCCCAGCATTTT	CASSLRQGGSNQPQHF
TRBV28	-	TRBJ2-3	TRBD2	TGTGCCAGCAGTTTAACCCCCCGCGGGAGGGTATCCGATACGCAGTATTTT	CASSLTPRGRVSDTQYF